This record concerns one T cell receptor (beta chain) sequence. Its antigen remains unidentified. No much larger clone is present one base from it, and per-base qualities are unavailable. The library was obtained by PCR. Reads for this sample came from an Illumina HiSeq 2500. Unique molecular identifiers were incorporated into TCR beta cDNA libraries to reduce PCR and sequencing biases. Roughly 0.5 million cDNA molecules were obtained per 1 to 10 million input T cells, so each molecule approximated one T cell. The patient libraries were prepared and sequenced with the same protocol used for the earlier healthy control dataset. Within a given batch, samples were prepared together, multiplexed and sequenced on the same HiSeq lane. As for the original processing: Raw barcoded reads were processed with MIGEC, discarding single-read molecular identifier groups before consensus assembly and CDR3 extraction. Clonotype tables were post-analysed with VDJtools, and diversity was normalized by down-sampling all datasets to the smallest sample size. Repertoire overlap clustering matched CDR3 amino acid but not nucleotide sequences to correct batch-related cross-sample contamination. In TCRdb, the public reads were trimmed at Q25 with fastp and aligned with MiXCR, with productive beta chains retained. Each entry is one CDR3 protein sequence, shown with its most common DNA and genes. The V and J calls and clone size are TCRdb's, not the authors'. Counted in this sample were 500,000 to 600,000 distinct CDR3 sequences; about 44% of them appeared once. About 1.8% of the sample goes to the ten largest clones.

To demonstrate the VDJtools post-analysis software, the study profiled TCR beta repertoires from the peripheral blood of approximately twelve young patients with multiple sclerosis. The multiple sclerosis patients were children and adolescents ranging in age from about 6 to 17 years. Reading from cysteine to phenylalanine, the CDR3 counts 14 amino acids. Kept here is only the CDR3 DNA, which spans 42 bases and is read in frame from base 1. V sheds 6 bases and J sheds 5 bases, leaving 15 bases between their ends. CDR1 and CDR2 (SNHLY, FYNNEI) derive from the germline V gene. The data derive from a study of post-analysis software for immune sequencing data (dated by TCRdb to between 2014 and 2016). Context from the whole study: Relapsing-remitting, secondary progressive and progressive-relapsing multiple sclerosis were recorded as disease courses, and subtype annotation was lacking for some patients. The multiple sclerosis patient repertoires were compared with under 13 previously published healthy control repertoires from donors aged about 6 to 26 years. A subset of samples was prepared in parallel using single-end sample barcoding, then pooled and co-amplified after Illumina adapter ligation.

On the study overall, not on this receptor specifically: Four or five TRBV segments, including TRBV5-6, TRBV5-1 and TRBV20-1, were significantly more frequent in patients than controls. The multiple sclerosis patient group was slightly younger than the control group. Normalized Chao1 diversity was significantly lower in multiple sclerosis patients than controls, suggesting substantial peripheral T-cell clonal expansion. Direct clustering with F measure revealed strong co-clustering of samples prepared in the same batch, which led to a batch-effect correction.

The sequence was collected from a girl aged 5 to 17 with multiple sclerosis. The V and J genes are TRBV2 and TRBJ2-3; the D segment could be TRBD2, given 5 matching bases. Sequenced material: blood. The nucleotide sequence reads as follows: TGTGCCAGCAGGGACTCCTTACGGGGAGATACGCAGTATTTT. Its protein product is CASRDSLRGDTQYF.